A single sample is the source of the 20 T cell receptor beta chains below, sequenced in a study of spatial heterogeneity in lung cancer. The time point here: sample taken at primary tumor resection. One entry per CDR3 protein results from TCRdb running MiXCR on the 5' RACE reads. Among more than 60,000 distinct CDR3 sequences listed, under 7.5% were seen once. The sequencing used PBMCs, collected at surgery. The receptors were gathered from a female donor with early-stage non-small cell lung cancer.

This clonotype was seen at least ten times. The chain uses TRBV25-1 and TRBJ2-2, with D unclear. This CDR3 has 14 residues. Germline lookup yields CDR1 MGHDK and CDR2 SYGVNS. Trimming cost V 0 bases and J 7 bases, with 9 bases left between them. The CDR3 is CASSEYPLDGELFF. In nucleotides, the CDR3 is TGTGCCAGCAGTGAATATCCCTTAGACGGGGAGCTGTTTTTT. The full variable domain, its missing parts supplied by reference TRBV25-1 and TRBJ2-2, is EADIYQTPRYLVIGTGKKITLECSQTMGHDKMYWYQQDPGMELHLIHYSYGVNSTEKGDLSSESTVSRIRTEHFPLTLESARPSHTSQYLCASSEYPLDGELFFGEGSRLTVL.

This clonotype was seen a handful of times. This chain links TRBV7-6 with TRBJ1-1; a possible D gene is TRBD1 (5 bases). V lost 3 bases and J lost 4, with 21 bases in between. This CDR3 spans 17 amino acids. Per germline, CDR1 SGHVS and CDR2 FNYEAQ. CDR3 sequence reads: CASSFGLVRQGITEAFF. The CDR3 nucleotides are TGTGCCAGCAGCTTCGGGCTGGTGCGGCAGGGTATCACTGAAGCTTTCTTT.

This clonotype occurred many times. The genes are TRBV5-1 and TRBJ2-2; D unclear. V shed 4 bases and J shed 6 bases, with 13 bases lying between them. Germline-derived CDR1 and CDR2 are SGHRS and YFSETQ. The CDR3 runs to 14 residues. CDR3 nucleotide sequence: TGCGCCAGCAGCATCCCAAGGGATCCCGGGGAGCTGTTTTTT. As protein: CASSIPRDPGELFF.

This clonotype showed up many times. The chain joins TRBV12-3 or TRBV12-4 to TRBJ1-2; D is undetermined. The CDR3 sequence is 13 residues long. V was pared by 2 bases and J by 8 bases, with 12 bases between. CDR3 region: CASSLSDQGGYTF. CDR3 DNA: TGTGCCAGCAGTTTATCGGATCAAGGGGGCTACACCTTC.

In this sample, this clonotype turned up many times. CDR3 sequence: CASRLSGDTQYF. CDR3 DNA: TGTGCCAGTAGGCTGAGTGGGGATACGCAGTATTTT. The chain recombines TRBV19 with TRBJ2-3; D ambiguous. Germline loops: CDR1 LNHDA, CDR2 SQIVND (reference sequence). The V gene lost 6 bases and the J gene lost 6 bases, with 10 bases spanning the gap. This CDR3 comprises 12 residues.

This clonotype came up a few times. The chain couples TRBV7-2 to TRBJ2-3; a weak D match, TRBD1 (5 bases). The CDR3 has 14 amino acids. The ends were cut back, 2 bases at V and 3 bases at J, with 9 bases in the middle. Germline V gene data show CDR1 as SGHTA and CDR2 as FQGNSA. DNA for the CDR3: TGTGCCAGCAGCTTACAGGGAACAACAGATACGCAGTATTTT. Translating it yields CASSLQGTTDTQYF.

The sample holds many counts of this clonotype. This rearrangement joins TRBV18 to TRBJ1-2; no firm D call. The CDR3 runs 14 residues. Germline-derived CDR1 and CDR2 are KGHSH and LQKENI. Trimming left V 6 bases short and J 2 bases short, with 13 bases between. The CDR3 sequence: CASSPGQMNYGYTF. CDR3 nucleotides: TGTGCCAGCTCGCCGGGCCAGATGAACTATGGCTACACCTTC.

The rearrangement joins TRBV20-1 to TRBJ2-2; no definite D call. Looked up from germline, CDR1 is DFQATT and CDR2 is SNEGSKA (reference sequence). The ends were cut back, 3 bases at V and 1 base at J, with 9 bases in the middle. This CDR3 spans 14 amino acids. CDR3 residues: CSARAAGNTGELFF. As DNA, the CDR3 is TGCAGTGCTAGGGCGGCCGGGAACACCGGGGAGCTGTTTTTT.

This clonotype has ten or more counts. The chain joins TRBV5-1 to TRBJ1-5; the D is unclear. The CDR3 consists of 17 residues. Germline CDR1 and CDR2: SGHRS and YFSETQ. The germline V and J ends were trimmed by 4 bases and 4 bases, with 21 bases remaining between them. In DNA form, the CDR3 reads TGCGCCAGCAGCCCTGCTCAAATCGGCCTAGGGAATCAGCCCCAGCATTTT. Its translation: CASSPAQIGLGNQPQHF.

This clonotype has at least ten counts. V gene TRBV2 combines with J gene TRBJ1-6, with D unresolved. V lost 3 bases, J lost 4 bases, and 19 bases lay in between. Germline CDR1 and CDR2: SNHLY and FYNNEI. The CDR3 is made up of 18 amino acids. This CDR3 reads CASSDLGERASYNSPLHF. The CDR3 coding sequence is TGTGCCAGCAGTGATCTGGGAGAAAGAGCGTCTTATAATTCACCCCTCCACTTT. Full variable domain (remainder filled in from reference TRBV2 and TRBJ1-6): EPEVTQTPSHQVTQMGQEVILRCVPISNHLYFYWYRQILGQKVEFLVSFYNNEISEKSEIFDDQFSVERPDGSNFTLKIRSTKLEDSAMYFCASSDLGERASYNSPLHFGNGTRLTVT.

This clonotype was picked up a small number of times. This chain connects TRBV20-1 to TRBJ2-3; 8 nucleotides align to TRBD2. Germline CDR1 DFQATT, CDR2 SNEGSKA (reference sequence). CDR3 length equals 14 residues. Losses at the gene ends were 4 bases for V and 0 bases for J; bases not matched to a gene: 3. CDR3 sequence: CSAIAGTSTDTQYF. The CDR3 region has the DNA TGCAGTGCTATAGCGGGAACTAGCACAGATACGCAGTATTTT.

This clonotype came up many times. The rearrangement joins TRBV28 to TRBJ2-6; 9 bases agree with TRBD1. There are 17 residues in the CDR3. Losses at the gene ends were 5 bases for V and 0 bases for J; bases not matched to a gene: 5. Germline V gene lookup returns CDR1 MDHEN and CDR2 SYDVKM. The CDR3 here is CASSRGTGSSGANVLTF. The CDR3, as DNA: TGTGCCAGCAGTAGGGGGACAGGGAGCTCTGGGGCCAACGTCCTGACTTTC.

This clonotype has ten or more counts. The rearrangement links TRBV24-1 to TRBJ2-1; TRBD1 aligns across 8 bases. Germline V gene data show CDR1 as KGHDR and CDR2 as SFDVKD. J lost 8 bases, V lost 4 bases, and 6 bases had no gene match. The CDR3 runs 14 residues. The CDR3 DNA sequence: TGTGCCACCAGTGACCCCAGGGGGCAGGATGAGCAGTTCTTC. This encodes CATSDPRGQDEQFF.

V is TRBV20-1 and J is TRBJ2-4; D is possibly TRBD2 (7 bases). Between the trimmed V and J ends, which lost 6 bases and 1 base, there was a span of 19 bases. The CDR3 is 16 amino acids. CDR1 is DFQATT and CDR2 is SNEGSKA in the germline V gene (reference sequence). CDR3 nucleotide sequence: TGCAGTGCCGCGGGGGCGGGAAGGTTTGCCAAAAACATTCAGTACTTC. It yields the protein CSAAGAGRFAKNIQYF.

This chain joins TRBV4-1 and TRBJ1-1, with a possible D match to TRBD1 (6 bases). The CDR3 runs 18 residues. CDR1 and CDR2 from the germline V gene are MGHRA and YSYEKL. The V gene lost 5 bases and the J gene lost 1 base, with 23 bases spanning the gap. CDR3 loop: CASSMGMGPGHPNTEAFF. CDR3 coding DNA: TGCGCCAGCAGCATGGGAATGGGGCCGGGACACCCGAACACTGAAGCTTTCTTT.

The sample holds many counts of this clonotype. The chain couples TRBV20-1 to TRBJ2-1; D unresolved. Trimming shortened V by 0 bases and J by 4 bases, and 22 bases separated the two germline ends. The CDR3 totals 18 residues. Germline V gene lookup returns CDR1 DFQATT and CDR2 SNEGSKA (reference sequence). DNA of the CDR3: TGCAGTGCTAGAGATAGTCGGGTTGGGCGCCTAGGGTACAATGAGCAGTTCTTC. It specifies CSARDSRVGRLGYNEQFF.

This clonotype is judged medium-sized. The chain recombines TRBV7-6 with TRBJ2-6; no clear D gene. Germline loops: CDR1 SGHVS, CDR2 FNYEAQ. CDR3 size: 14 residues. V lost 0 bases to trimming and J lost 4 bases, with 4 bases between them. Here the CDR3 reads CASSLAGGANVLTF. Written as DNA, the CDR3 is TGTGCCAGCAGCTTAGCGGGCGGGGCCAACGTCCTGACTTTC.

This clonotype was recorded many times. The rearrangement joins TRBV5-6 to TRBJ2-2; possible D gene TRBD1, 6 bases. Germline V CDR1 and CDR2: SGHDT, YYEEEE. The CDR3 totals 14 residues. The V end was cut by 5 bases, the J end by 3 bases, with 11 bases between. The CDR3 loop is CASRGATHTGELFF. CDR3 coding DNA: TGTGCCAGCAGGGGGGCTACCCACACCGGGGAGCTGTTTTTT.

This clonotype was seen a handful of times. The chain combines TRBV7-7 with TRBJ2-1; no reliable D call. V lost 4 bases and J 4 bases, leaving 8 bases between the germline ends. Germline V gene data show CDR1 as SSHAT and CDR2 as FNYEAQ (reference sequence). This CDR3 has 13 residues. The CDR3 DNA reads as TGTGCCAGCAGCTCCCAGGATTACAATGAGCAGTTCTTC. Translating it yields CASSSQDYNEQFF.

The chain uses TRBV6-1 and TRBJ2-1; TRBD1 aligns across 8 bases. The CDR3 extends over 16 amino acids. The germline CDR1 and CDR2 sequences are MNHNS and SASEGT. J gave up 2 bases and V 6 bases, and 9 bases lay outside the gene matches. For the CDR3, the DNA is TGTGCCAGCAGGGGACAGGCGTTCGGAGCCTACAATGAGCAGTTCTTC. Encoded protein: CASRGQAFGAYNEQFF.